This T cell receptor (beta chain) was observed in a study of T cell repertoires in cytomegalovirus infection. Looking at the study overall: Indications came from public TCR beta signatures; they pointed to CMV infection and to a matching HLA type.

General study points: Ex vivo responses were dominated by HLA-C-restricted CMV-specific TCR beta clonotypes. Accumulated public TCR beta family frequency recognized individuals carrying CMV together with the relevant HLA.

This clonotype was found a few times. What it binds is unknown. TCRdb redid the calling of the reads with MiXCR, one entry per CDR3 protein. The data hold 150,000 to 200,000 distinct CDR3 sequences, with approximately 19% observed a single time. This clonotype originated in a human donor in good health (CMV status not recorded). Some clones in this sample may be carry-over from other donors' samples. Sequencing input: PBMCs.

The CDR3 sequence: CASTPDLSGGADGELFF. Written as DNA, the CDR3 is TGTGCCAGCACTCCTGATTTAAGCGGGGGGGCTGACGGGGAGCTGTTTTTT. The chain links TRBV5-6 to TRBJ2-2, with TRBD2 matching over 10 bases. V trimming: 6 bases; J trimming: 7 bases; junction bases outside the gene matches: 15. Looked up from germline, CDR1 is SGHDT and CDR2 is YYEEEE. The CDR3 length is 17 residues.